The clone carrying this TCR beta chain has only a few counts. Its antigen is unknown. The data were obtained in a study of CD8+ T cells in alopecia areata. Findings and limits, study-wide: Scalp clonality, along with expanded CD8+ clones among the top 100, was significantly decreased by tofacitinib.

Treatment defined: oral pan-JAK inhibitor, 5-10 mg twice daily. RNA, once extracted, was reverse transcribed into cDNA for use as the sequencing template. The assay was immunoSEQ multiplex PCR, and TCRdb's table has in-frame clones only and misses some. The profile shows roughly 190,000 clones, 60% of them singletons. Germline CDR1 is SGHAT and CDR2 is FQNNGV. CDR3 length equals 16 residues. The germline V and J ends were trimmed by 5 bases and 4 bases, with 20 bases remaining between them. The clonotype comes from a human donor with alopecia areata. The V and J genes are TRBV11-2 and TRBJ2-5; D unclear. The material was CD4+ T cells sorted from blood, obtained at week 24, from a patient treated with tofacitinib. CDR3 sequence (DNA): TGTGCCAGCAGCGCATTCCCCCACGACGAGCGAGAGACCCAGTACTTC. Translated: CASSAFPHDERETQYF.